Described below is a single T cell receptor (beta chain) sequence and its context. This record comes from a study of technical replicates of blood from several donors. Method: immunoSEQ multiplex PCR; TCRdb's copy keeps in-frame clones and lacks some. Here the sample spans under 100,000 clones, around 95% being singletons. The sample consisted of T cells isolated from PBMCs. The source of this sequence is a human donor in good health.

The CDR3 nucleotides read TGCGCCAGCAGCCAAGACCCCGGGGGCACAGATACGCAGTATTTT. This gives the protein CASSQDPGGTDTQYF. The chain recombines TRBV4-1 with TRBJ2-3; TRBD2 might be the D (5 bases). The CDR3 consists of 15 residues. V dropped 0 bases and J dropped 1 base, with 8 bases sitting between them. Germline-derived CDR1 and CDR2 are MGHRA and YSYEKL.